These 19 T cell receptor beta chains were all obtained from the same sample, sequenced in a study of tumor and adjacent non-tumor tissue in lung cancer. Three rounds of nested PCR, following a modified ARM-PCR protocol, produced the TCRbeta library. One entry per CDR3 protein, called by TCRdb with MiXCR from the multiplex PCR reads. The sample carries about 110,000 distinct CDR3 sequences, 75% recorded once. The template was RNA from unsorted bulk tissue. The material sequenced was lung tumor tissue. The receptors come from a woman aged 55-70 years with non-small cell lung cancer.

On this clonotype itself: Compared with germline, one end of the junction differs, possibly owing to a read error. The chain has TRBV20-1 and TRBJ2-5; tentative D call: TRBD2 (6 bases). The germline V gene has CDR1 DFQATT and CDR2 SNEGSKA (reference sequence). The CDR3 length is 12 residues. This CDR3 is CSVPGLLETQYF. The CDR3 region has the DNA TGTAGTGTACCGGGACTCCTTGAGACCCAGTACTTC.

With regard to this clonotype: Germline is not matched at one junction end, which may reflect a read error. This rearrangement joins TRBV5-1 to TRBJ1-4; D not certain. CDR1 SGHRS and CDR2 YFSETQ come from the germline V gene. CDR3 length equals 13 residues. The CDR3, as DNA: TGCGCTAGCAGCCTGCGGAAGGACGAAAAACTGTTTTTT. Translation gives CASSLRKDEKLFF.

Concerning this clonotype: A clone one base away is much larger, so this may be a read error. This rearrangement joins TRBV20-1 to TRBJ2-7, with 10 bases matching TRBD2. This CDR3 has 12 amino acids. Germline assignment: CDR1 DFQATT and CDR2 SNEGSKA (reference sequence). CDR3 residues: CGLAGEAYEQYF. CDR3 DNA sequence: TGCGGCCTAGCGGGGGAGGCCTACGAGCAGTACTTC.

This clonotype was counted a few times. The rearrangement links TRBV11-2 to TRBJ2-7; 7 positions agree with TRBD1. Germline V gene lookup returns CDR1 SGHAT and CDR2 FQNNGV. The CDR3 is 14 residues long. CDR3 coding DNA: TGTGCTAGTAACTTATCCACCGGGACAGCCGAGCAGTACTTC. Translation: CASNLSTGTAEQYF.

This chain joins TRBV20-1 and TRBJ1-1; D uncertain. This CDR3 contains 15 residues. Germline V gives CDR1 DFQATT, CDR2 SNEGSKA (reference sequence). V was trimmed by 0 bases and J by 1 base, leaving 12 bases between them. The CDR3 DNA is TGCAGTGCTAGAGATTTCAAGGCATCGAACACTGAAGCTTTCTTT. Translated: CSARDFKASNTEAFF.

This clonotype was seen only once. It may be a read error: a sequence one base away is much more abundant. V and J are TRBV6-2 or TRBV6-3 and TRBJ2-2; D not certain. Germline lookup yields CDR1 MNHEY and CDR2 SVGEGT. V gave up 5 bases and J gave up 0 bases, with 10 bases separating them. The CDR3 runs 15 residues. In DNA, the CDR3 is TGTGCCAGCAGTCCTCATGAGCCGAACACCGGGGAGCTGTTTTTT. As protein: CASSPHEPNTGELFF.

The rearrangement links TRBV12-3 or TRBV12-4 to TRBJ2-3, with D possibly matching TRBD1 (6 bases). The CDR3 extends over 14 amino acids. With 4 bases removed from V and 2 bases from J, the gap between germline ends came to 10 bases. The CDR3 region is CASSWNRVTDTQYF. In DNA, the CDR3 is TGTGCCAGCAGTTGGAACAGGGTCACAGATACGCAGTATTTT.

This clonotype was seen just once. A much bigger clone sits one base away, suggesting this may be a read error. The chain combines TRBV29-1 with TRBJ2-3; D unclear. Germline V gene data show CDR1 as SQVTM and CDR2 as ANQGSEA. The CDR3 length is 12 residues. Deletions cut 0 bases from V and 6 bases from J, with 7 bases between. In DNA form, the CDR3 reads TGCAGCGTTGAAGATCAGCGCGATACGCAGTATTTT. Translating it yields CSVEDQRDTQYF.

On this clonotype: This sequence may be a read error, since a much larger clone differs from it by one base. This chain joins TRBV4-2 and TRBJ2-1; D is unresolved. Germline loops: CDR1 LGHNA, CDR2 YNFKEQ. The CDR3 is 15 residues long. V dropped 4 bases and J dropped 0 bases, with 10 bases sitting between them. This CDR3 reads CASSPEEFSYNEQFF. The CDR3 coding sequence is TGTGCCAGCAGCCCCGAGGAGTTCTCCTACAATGAGCAGTTCTTC.

CDR3 amino acids: CASSLILFRTTGELFF. The CDR3 nucleotides read TGTGCCAGCAGCCTGATTCTGTTTCGAACCACCGGGGAGCTGTTTTTT. This chain connects TRBV12-3 or TRBV12-4 to TRBJ2-2; D remains ambiguous. The CDR3 spans 16 residues. The germline V and J ends were trimmed by 6 bases and 4 bases, with 18 bases remaining between them.

Details on this clonotype: A much larger clonotype is one base distant, so this may be a read error. The chain combines TRBV12-3 or TRBV12-4 with TRBJ2-3; D is perhaps TRBD1 (5 bases). TRBJ1-5 explains the end of the DNA better; the J call may be wrong. CDR3 length equals 13 residues. The CDR3 region is CASSSAGPDTQHF. Here the CDR3 DNA reads TGTGCCAGCAGTTCGGCAGGGCCCGATACGCAGCATTTT.

This clonotype was observed many times. The chain uses TRBV4-3 and TRBJ1-1; no clear D gene. The V end lost 1 base, the J end lost 10 bases, and 16 bases lay between the germline ends. Germline CDR1 reads LGHNA; CDR2 reads YSLEER. The CDR3 has 14 residues. CDR3 residues: CASSQVGEAWPAFF. The DNA of the CDR3 is TGCGCCAGCAGCCAAGTTGGTGAAGCCTGGCCAGCTTTCTTT.

Notes on this clonotype: The CDR3 end shows no conserved phenylalanine or tryptophan, and so a read error is likely. The J gene is TRBJ1-1, the V gene TRBV6-5, with D unclear. Germline-derived CDR1 and CDR2 are MNHEY and SVGAGI. The CDR3 has 15 amino acids. V lost 4 bases and J lost 4, with 16 bases in between. The CDR3 spells CASSFRTGVGTEAFL. The CDR3 DNA reads TGTGCCAGCAGTTTCAGGACCGGGGTAGGCACTGAAGCTTTCCTT.

This clonotype has a handful of counts. A much larger clone lies a single base off, so this may be a read error. V usage is TRBV6-5 and J usage is TRBJ1-2; D is possibly TRBD1 (5 bases). The V gene lost 5 bases and the J gene lost 1 base, with 11 bases spanning the gap. This CDR3 contains 14 residues. CDR1 and CDR2 from the germline V gene are MNHEY and SVGAGI. As DNA, the CDR3 is TGTGCCAGCAGTATCTTTGGGGGTAACTATGGCTACACCTTC. Translation gives CASSIFGGNYGYTF.

The V call is TRBV11-1, the J call TRBJ2-3; TRBD2 might be the D (5 bases). This CDR3 has 13 amino acids. CDR1 is SGHAT and CDR2 is FQDESV in the germline V gene (reference sequence). V lost 4 bases, J lost 2 bases, and 7 bases lay in between. CDR3 sequence: CASSSSSTDTQYF. The CDR3 DNA follows: TGTGCCAGCAGCTCTAGCTCCACAGATACGCAGTATTTT.

This clonotype was seen many times. The rearrangement uses TRBV18 and TRBJ1-3, with D tentatively TRBD1 (5 bases). Germline values: CDR1 KGHSH, CDR2 LQKENI. The V and J ends lost 6 bases and 8 bases respectively, with 14 bases between them. This CDR3 spans 13 amino acids. The CDR3, as DNA: TGTGCCAGCTCTCCCGGACAACCGGACACCATATATTTT. It yields the protein CASSPGQPDTIYF.

The V call is TRBV4-3, the J call TRBJ2-7, with D possibly being TRBD2 (5 bases). The V end lost 0 bases, the J end lost 2 bases, and 14 bases lay between the germline ends. The CDR3 sequence is 16 residues long. Germline CDR1 is LGHNA and CDR2 is YSLEER. CDR3 nucleotides: TGCGCCAGCAGCCAAGATTCCAGCGGCAGTCCCTACGAGCAGTACTTC. Protein: CASSQDSSGSPYEQYF.

Points on this clonotype: The junction departs from the called germline gene at one end, perhaps through a read error. The chain has TRBV28 and TRBJ2-4, with 9 bases that match TRBD1. The CDR3 spans 16 residues. The germline CDR1 and CDR2 sequences are MDHEN and SYDVKM. The CDR3 region is CASSPWTGVSKNILYF. The CDR3, as DNA: TGTGCCAGCAGTCCTTGGACAGGGGTTTCCAAAAACATTCTGTACTTC.

Notes on this clonotype: The CDR3 end shows no conserved phenylalanine or tryptophan, and so a read error is likely. The V call is TRBV5-6, the J call TRBJ2-1; 9 bases agree with TRBD2. The junction had 19 bases not matched to a gene; V was cut back by 5 bases and J by 7 bases. This CDR3 contains 18 residues. Looked up from germline, CDR1 is SGHDT and CDR2 is YYEEEE. The chain's CDR3 is CASRGRTSDIGGGNEQFL. CDR3 nucleotides: TGTGCCAGCAGGGGACGGACTAGCGATATTGGGGGAGGTAATGAGCAGTTCCTC.